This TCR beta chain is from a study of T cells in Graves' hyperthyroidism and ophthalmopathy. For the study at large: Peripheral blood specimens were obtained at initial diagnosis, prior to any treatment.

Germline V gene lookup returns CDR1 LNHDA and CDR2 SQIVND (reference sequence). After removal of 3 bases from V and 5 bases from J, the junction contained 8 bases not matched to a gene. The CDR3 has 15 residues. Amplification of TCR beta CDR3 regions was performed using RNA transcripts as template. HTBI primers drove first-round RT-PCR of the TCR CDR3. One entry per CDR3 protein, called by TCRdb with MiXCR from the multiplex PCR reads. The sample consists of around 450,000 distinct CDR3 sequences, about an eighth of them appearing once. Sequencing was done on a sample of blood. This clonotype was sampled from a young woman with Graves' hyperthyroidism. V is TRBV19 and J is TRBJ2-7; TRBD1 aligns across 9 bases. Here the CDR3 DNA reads TGTGCCAGTAGTATTCAGACAGGGGGGCCTCACGAGCAGTACTTC. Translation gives CASSIQTGGPHEQYF.